Here is one T cell receptor beta chain with its context. The sample is drawn from a study of blood T cell repertoires in COVID-19. Study-level information: Some COVID-19 samples were acute and others convalescent; all came from the United States, Italy and Spain. PBMCs, B-cell-depleted T cells, or T cells provided the cDNA or gDNA that made up the material.

CDR1 and CDR2 from the germline V gene are SGHRS and YFSETQ. Trimming took 2 bases from V and 4 from J; bases not matched to a gene: 2. The CDR3 is made up of 13 amino acids. In the original workflow: Reference gene primer amplification gave nucleated cell count estimates. This table comes from immunoSEQ multiplex PCR, and its TCRdb copy is limited to in-frame clones, with some not included. That table furnishes V, J and clone size, whereas the DNA furnished D and trimming. The sample consists of about 68,000 clones, almost 85% of them appearing once. The chain employs TRBV5-1 and TRBJ1-1, with TRBD1 matching over 7 bases. What was sequenced was peripheral blood. The receptor comes from a man aged 50 or older with active COVID-19. CDR3 nucleotide sequence: TGCGCCAGCAGCTTTACAGGGGCCACTGAAGCTTTCTTT. Translated, it gives CASSFTGATEAFF.